One TCR beta chain is described in this entry. Noted time point: before trial treatment. It was nivolumab, ipilimumab, aspirin, low-dose cyclophosphamide and low-dose radiotherapy that donors received. Enrollment required an advanced solid tumor negative for tumor-infiltrating lymphocytes. This entry belongs to a study of low-dose radiotherapy and immunotherapy resistance in tumors. At the level of the study: Cohort 1 was given 0.5 Gy per fraction every 2 weeks, for 6.5 Gy total. Patients took aspirin 300 mg by mouth once daily. This continued for four cycles, starting on cycle 1 day 1.

Priming of first-strand cDNA relied on TRAV- and TRBV-specific primers (covering alpha and beta chains). TCRs underwent around 18 PCR cycles of amplification with a constant-region primer and V-primer adapter. TCRdb called the reads again in MiXCR, with one record for every CDR3 protein. The table has roughly 60,000 distinct CDR3 sequences, about 23% seen once. The source of this sequence is a male donor with prostate cancer. This sample comprised PBMCs, obtained before treatment.

The CDR3 sequence: CSASAGAWGETQYF. The CDR3 nucleotides are TGCAGTGCCAGCGCCGGGGCCTGGGGTGAGACCCAGTACTTC. This chain joins TRBV20-1 and TRBJ2-5, with D possibly called TRBD1 or TRBD2 (5 bases each). CDR1 is DFQATT and CDR2 is SNEGSKA in the germline V gene (reference sequence). This CDR3 is built from 14 residues. V lost 6 bases, J lost 5 bases, and 19 bases lay in between.